This T cell receptor delta chain was sequenced during a study of gammadelta T cells in human blood. Study-wide results and limits: Microbial exposure appeared to drive polyclonal γδ T cell expansion after birth.

TCRdb reran clone calling via CATT on the RT-PCR reads. The table lists about 1,100 delta-chain clones, around 8% of them singletons. In its sample, this clone ranks as large. Antigen specificity is unknown. The CDR3 runs 19 residues. The V gene's germline CDR1 is TSWWSYY and CDR2 QGS. V lost 6 bases, J lost 6 bases, and 23 bases stayed unmatched. This receptor was taken from a human donor. The gene calls are TRDV1 and TRDJ1, with 9 bases matching TRDD3. Source material: non-Vgamma9Vdelta2 gamma-delta T cells from adult blood. The chain's CDR3 is CALGHPIYPTRGYAHKLIF. In nucleotides, the CDR3 is TGTGCTCTTGGACACCCGATTTATCCTACTCGGGGATACGCACATAAACTCATCTTT.